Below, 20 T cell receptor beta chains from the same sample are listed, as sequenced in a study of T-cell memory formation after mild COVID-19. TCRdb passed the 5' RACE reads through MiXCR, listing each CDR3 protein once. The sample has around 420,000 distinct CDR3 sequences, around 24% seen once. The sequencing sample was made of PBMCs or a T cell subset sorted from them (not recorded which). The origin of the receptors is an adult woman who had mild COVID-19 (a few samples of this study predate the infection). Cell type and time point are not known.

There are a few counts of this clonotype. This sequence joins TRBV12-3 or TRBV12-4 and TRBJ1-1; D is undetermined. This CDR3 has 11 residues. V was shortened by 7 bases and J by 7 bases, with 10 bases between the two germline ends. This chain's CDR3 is CASIIGIEAFF. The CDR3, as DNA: TGTGCCAGCATAATAGGAATTGAAGCTTTCTTT.

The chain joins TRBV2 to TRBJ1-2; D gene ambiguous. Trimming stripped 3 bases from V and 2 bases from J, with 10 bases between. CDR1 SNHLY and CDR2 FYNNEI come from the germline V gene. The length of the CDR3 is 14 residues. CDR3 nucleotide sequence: TGTGCCAGCAGTGATTGGGGAAGGAACTATGGCTACACCTTC. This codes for CASSDWGRNYGYTF.

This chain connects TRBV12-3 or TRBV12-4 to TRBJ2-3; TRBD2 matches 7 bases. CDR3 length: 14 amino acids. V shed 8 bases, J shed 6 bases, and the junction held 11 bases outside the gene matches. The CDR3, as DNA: TGTGCCAGCGGGGGGGTTTCGAGTGTGGATACGCAGTATTTT. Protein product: CASGGVSSVDTQYF.

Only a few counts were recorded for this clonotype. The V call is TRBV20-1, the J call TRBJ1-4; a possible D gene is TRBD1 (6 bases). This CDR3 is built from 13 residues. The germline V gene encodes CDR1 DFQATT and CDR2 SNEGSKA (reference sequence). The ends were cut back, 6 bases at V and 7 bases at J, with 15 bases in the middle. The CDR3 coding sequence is TGCAGTGCCCCGGACAGCGAAAGTGAAAAACTGTTTTTT. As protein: CSAPDSESEKLFF.

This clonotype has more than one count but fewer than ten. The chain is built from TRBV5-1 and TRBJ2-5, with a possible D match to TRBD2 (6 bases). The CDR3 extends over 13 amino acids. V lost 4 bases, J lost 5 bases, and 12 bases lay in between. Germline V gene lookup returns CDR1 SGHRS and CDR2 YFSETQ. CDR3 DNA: TGCGCCAGCAGCGGAGGGGAGGCGGAGACCCAGTACTTC. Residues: CASSGGEAETQYF. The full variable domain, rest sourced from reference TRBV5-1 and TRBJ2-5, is KAGVTQTPRYLIKTRGQQVTLSCSPISGHRSVSWYQQTPGQGLQFLFEYFSETQRNKGNFPGRFSGRQFSNSRSEMNVSTLELGDSALYLCASSGGEAETQYFGPGTRLLVL.

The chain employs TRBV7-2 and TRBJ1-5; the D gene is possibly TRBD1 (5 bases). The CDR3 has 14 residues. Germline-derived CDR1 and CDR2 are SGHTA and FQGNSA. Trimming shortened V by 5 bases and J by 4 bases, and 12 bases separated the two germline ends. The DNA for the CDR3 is TGTGCCAGCAGCCCGGGACTCATGAATCAGCCCCAGCATTTT. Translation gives CASSPGLMNQPQHF.

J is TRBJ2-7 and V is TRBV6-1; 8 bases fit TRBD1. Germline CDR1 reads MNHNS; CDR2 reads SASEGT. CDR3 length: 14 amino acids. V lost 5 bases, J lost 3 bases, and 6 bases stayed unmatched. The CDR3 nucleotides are TGTGCCAGCAGTCCGGGACAGGCCTACTACGAGCAGTACTTC. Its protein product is CASSPGQAYYEQYF.

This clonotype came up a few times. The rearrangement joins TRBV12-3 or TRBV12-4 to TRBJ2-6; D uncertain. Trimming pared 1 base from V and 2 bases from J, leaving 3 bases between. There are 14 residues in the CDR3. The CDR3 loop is CASSLDAGANVLTF. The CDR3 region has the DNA TGTGCCAGCAGTTTAGATGCTGGGGCCAACGTCCTGACTTTC.

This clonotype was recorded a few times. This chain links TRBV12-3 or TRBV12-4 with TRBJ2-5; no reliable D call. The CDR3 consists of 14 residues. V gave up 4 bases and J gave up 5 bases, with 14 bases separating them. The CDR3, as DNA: TGTGCCAGCAGTTCGTCCGGTAATGGGGAGACCCAGTACTTC. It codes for CASSSSGNGETQYF.

CDR3 DNA: TGTGCCAGCAGTGTTTCGATGTTGGGGCGTGGAAACACCATATATTTT. Its protein product is CASSVSMLGRGNTIYF. The V call is TRBV12-3 or TRBV12-4, the J call TRBJ1-3, with a tentative D call TRBD1 (5 bases). V was trimmed by 5 bases and J by 3 bases, leaving 17 bases between them. The CDR3 spans 16 residues.

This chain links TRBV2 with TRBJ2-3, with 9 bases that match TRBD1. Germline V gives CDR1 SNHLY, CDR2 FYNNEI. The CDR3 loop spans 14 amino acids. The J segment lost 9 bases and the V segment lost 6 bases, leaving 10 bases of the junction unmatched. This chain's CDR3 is CASRSGQGIDTQYF. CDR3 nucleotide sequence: TGTGCCAGCAGATCGGGACAGGGTATAGACACGCAGTATTTT.

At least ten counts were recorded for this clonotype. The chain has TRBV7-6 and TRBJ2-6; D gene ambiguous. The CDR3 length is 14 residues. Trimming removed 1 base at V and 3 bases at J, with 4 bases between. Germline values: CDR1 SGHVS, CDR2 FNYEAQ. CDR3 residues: CASSLGGGANVLTF. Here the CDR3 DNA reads TGTGCCAGCAGCTTAGGGGGTGGGGCCAACGTCCTGACTTTC.

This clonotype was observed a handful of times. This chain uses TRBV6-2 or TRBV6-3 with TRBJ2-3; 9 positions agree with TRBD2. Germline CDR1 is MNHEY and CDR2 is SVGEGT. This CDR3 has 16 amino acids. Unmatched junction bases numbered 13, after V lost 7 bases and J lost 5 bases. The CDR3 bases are TGTGCCAGCACCTCTCCACCGGGACTAGCCGGAGATACGCAGTATTTT. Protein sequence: CASTSPPGLAGDTQYF.

CDR3 sequence reads: CATSEGLSMAQYF. The CDR3 nucleotides read TGTGCCACCAGTGAAGGCCTCAGTATGGCCCAGTACTTC. The V gene is TRBV24-1, the J gene TRBJ2-5; D remains ambiguous. The CDR3 spans 13 residues. V lost 4 bases, J lost 9 bases, and 14 bases lay in between. Looked up from germline, CDR1 is KGHDR and CDR2 is SFDVKD.

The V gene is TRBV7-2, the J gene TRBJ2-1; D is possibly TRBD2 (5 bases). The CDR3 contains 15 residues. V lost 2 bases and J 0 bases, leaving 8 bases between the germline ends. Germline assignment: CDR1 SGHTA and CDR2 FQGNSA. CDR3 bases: TGTGCCAGCAGCTTAACAGCGGTCTCCTACAATGAGCAGTTCTTC. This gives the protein CASSLTAVSYNEQFF. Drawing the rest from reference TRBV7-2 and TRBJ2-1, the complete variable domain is GAGVSQSPSNKVTEKGKDVELRCDPISGHTALYWYRQSLGQGLEFLIYFQGNSAPDKSGLPSDRFSAERTGGSVSTLTIQRTQQEDSAVYLCASSLTAVSYNEQFFGPGTRLTVL.

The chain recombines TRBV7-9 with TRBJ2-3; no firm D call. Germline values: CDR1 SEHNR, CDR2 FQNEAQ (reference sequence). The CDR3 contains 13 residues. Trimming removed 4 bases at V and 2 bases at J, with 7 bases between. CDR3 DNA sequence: TGTGCCAGCAGCTATCACCCCACAGATACGCAGTATTTT. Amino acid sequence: CASSYHPTDTQYF.

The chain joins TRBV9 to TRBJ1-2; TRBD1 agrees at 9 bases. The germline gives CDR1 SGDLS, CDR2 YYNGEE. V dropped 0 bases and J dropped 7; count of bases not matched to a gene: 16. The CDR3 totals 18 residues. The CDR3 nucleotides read TGTGCCAGCAGCGTAGCTGGGGGGACAGGGCCTCTAACTGGTGGCTACACCTTC. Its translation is CASSVAGGTGPLTGGYTF.

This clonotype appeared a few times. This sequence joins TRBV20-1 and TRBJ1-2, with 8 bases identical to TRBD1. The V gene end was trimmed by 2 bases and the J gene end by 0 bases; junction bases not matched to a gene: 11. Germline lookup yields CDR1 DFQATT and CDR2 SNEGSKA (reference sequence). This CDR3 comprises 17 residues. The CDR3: CSARISGGTFSNYGYTF. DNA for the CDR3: TGCAGTGCTAGAATCTCAGGGGGCACCTTTTCTAACTATGGCTACACCTTC.

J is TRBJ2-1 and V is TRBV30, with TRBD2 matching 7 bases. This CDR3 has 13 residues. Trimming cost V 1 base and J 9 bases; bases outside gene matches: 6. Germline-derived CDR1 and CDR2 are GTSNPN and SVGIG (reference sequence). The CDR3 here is CAWSGTLAGEQFF. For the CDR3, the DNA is TGTGCCTGGAGTGGGACTTTAGCGGGTGAGCAGTTCTTC. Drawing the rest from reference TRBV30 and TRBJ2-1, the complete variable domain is SQTIHQWPATLVQPVGSPLSLECTVEGTSNPNLYWYRQAAGRGLQLLFYSVGIGQISSEVPQNLSASRPQDRQFILSSKKLLLSDSGFYLCAWSGTLAGEQFFGPGTRLTVL.

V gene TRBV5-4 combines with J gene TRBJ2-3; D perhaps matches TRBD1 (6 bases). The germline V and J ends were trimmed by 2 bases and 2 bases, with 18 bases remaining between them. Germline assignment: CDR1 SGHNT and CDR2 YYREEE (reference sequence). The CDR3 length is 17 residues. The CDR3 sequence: CASSFRWGGQTTDTQYF. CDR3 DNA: TGTGCCAGCAGCTTTCGTTGGGGTGGACAGACCACAGATACGCAGTATTTT. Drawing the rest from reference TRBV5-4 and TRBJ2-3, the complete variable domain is ETGVTQSPTHLIKTRGQQVTLRCSSQSGHNTVSWYQQALGQGPQFIFQYYREEENGRGNFPPRFSGLQFPNYSSELNVNALELDDSALYLCASSFRWGGQTTDTQYFGPGTRLTVL.